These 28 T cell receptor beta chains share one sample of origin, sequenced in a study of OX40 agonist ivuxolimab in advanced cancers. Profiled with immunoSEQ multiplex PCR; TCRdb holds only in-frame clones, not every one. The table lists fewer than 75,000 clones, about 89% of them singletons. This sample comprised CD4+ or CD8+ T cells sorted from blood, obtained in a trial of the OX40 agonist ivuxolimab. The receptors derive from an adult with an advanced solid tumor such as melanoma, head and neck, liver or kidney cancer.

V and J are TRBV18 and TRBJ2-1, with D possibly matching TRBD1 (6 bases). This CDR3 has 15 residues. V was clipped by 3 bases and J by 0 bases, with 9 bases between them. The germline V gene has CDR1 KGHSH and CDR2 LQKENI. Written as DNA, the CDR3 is TGTGCCAGCTCACCCGGACAGTACTCCTACAATGAGCAGTTCTTC. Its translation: CASSPGQYSYNEQFF. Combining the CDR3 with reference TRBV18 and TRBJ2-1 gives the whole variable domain NAGVMQNPRHLVRRRGQEARLRCSPMKGHSHVYWYRQLPEEGLKFMVYLQKENIIDESGMPKERFSAEFPKEGPSILRIQQVVRGDSAAYFCASSPGQYSYNEQFFGPGTRLTVL.

The DNA of the CDR3 is TGTGCCAGCTCACCGAGGACAGGGTCTCTTTCTGGGGCCAACGTCCTGACTTTC. It specifies CASSPRTGSLSGANVLTF. The chain joins TRBV18 to TRBJ2-6, with 8 bases that match TRBD1. The J segment lost 1 base and the V segment lost 3 bases, leaving 8 bases of the junction unmatched. Germline CDR1 and CDR2: KGHSH and LQKENI. CDR3 length: 18 amino acids.

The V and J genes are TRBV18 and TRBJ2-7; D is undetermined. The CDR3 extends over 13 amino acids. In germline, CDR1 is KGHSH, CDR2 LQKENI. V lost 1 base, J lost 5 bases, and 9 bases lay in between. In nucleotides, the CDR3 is TGTGCCAGCTCACCACAGGGTTCCAACGAGCAGTACTTC. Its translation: CASSPQGSNEQYF.

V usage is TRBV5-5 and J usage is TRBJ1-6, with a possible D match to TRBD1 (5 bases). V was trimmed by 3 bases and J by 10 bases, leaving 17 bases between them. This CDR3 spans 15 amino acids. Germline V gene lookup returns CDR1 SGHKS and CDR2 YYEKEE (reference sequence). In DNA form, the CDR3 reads TGTGCCAGCAGCTCGGCCGGGGGAGTAGGGTCACCCCTCCACTTT. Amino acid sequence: CASSSAGGVGSPLHF. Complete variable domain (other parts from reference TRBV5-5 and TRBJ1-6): DAGVTQSPTHLIKTRGQQVTLRCSPISGHKSVSWYQQVLGQGPQFIFQYYEKEERGRGNFPDRFSARQFPNYSSELNVNALLLGDSALYLCASSSAGGVGSPLHFGNGTRLTVT.

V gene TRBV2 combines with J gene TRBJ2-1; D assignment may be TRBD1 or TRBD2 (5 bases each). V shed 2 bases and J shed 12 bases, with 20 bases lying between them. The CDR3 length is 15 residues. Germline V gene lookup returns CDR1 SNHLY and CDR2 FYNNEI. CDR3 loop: CASSEQPGRMLGQFF. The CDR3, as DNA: TGTGCCAGCAGTGAACAACCGGGACGGATGTTAGGGCAGTTCTTC.

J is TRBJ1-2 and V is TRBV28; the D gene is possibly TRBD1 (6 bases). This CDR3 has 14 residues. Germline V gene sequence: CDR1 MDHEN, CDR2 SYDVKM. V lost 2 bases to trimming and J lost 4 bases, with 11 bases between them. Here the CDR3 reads CASSLIGGVYGYTF. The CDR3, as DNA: TGTGCCAGCAGTTTAATCGGGGGCGTCTATGGCTACACCTTC.

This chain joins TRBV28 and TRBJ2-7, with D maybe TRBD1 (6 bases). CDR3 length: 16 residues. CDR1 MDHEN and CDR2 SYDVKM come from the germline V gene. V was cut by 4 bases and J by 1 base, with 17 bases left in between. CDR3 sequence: CASSSPRDNLSYEQYF. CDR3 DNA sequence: TGTGCCAGCAGTTCCCCCCGGGACAACCTATCCTACGAGCAGTACTTC.

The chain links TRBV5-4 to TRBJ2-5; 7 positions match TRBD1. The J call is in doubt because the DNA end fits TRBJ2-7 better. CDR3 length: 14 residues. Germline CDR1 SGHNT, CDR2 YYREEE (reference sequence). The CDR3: CASSSRDSPYEQYF. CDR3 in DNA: TGTGCCAGCAGCTCCCGGGACAGTCCCTACGAGCAGTACTTC.

The CDR3 is CASTPVFCNQPQHF. The CDR3 coding sequence is TGCGCCAGCACCCCCGTTTTCTGCAATCAGCCCCAGCATTTT. The gene calls are TRBV23-1 and TRBJ1-5; the D is unclear. TRBV23-1 is given ORF status, its function remaining uncertain. This CDR3 is built from 14 residues. V was pared by 7 bases and J by 2 bases, with 12 bases between.

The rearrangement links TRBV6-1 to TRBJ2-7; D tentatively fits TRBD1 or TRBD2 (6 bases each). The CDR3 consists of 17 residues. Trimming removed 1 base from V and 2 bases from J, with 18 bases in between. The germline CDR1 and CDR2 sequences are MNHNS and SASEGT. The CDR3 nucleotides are TGTGCCAGCAGTGAAGGGACGAGGGGGGCCTGGACCTACGAGCAGTACTTC. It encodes CASSEGTRGAWTYEQYF.

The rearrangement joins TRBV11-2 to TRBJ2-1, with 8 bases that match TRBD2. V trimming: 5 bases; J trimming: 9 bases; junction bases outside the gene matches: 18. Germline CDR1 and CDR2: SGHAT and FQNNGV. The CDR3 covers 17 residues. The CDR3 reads CASSLYAQGLVLGEQFF. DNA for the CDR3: TGTGCCAGCAGCCTCTATGCTCAGGGACTAGTTCTTGGTGAGCAGTTCTTC.

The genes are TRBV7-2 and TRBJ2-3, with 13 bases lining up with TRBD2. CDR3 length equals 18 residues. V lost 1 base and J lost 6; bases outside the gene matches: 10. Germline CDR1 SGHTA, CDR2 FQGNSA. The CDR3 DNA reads TGTGCCAGCAGCTTAGTAGGGACTAGCGGGGATCTGAGTGATACGCAGTATTTT. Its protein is CASSLVGTSGDLSDTQYF.

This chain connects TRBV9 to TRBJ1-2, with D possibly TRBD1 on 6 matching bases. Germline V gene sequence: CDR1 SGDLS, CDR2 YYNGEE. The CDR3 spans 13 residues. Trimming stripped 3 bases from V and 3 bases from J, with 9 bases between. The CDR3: CASSARGDYGYTF. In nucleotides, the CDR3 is TGTGCCAGCAGCGCCAGGGGTGACTATGGCTACACCTTC.

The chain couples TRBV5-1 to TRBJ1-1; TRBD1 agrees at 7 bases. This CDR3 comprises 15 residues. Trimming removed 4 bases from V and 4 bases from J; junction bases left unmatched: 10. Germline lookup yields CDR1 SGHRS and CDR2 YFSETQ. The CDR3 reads CASSATGASGTEAFF. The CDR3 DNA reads TGCGCCAGCAGCGCTACAGGGGCTTCGGGCACTGAAGCTTTCTTT.

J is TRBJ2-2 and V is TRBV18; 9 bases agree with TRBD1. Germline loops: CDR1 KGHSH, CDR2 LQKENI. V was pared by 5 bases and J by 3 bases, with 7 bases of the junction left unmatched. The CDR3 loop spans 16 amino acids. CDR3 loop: CASSSTGGAHTGELFF. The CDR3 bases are TGTGCCAGCTCATCTACAGGGGGCGCCCACACCGGGGAGCTGTTTTTT.

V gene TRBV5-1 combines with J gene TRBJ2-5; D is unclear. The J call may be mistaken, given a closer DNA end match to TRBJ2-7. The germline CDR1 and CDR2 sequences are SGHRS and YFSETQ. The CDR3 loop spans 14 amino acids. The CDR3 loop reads CASSLVRLGYEQYF. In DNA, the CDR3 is TGCGCCAGCAGCTTGGTCCGGCTTGGTTACGAGCAGTACTTC.

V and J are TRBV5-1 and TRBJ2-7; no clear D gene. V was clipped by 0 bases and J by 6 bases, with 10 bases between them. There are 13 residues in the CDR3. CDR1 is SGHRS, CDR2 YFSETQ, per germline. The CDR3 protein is CASSLEGPGEQYF. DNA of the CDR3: TGCGCCAGCAGCTTGGAGGGCCCGGGCGAGCAGTACTTC.

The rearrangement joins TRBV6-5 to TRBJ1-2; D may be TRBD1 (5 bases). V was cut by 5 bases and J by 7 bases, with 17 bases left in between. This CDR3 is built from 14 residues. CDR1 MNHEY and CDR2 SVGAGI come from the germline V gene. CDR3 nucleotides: TGTGCCAGCAGTCCCGTCACAGGAATTCGTGGCTACACCTTC. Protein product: CASSPVTGIRGYTF.

The CDR3 here is CASSSPGTGVETQYF. The CDR3 DNA sequence: TGTGCCAGCTCGTCTCCCGGGACAGGGGTAGAGACCCAGTACTTC. The genes are TRBV18 and TRBJ2-5, with 10 bases aligning to TRBD1. CDR1 and CDR2 (germline): KGHSH, LQKENI. This CDR3 has 15 residues. The V and J ends lost 6 bases and 4 bases, in that order; junction bases with no gene match: 8.

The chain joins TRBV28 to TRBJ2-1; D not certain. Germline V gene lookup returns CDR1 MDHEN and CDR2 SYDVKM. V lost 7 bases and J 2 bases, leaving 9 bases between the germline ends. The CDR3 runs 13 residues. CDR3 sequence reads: CASNVGAYNEQFF. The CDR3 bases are TGTGCCAGCAATGTTGGGGCCTACAATGAGCAGTTCTTC.

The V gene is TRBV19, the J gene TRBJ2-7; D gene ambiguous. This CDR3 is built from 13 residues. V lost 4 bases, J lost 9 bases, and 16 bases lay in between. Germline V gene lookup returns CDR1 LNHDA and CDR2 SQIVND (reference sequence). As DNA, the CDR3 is TGTGCCAGTAGTAGTGACACGATCTCGTGGCAGTACTTC. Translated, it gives CASSSDTISWQYF.

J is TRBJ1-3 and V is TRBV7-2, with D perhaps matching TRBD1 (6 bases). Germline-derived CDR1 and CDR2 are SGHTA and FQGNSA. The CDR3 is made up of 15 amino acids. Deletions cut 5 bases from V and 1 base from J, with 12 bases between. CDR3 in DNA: TGTGCCAGCAGCCAGGGGTCTCTATCTGGAAACACCATATATTTT. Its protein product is CASSQGSLSGNTIYF.

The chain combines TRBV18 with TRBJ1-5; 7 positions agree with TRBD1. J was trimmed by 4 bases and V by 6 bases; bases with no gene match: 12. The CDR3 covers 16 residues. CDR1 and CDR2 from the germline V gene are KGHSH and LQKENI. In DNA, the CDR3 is TGTGCCAGCTCGCTCAGGAACAGGGGCGAGAATCAGCCCCAGCATTTT. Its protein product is CASSLRNRGENQPQHF.

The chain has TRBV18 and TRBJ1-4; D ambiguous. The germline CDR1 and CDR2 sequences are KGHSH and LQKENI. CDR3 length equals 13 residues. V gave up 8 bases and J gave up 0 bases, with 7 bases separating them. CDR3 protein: CASQRATNEKLFF. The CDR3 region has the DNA TGTGCCAGCCAAAGGGCAACTAATGAAAAACTGTTTTTT.

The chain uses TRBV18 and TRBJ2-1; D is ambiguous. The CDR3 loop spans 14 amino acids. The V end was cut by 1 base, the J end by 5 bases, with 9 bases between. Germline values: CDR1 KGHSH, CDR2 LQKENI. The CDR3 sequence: CASSPQGGHNEQFF. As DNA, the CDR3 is TGTGCCAGCTCACCACAAGGTGGACACAATGAGCAGTTCTTC.

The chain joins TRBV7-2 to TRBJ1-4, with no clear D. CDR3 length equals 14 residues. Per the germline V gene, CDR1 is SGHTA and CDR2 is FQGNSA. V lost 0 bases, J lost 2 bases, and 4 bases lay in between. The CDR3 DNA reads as TGTGCCAGCAGCTTAGCGGGGACTAATGAAAAACTGTTTTTT. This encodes CASSLAGTNEKLFF. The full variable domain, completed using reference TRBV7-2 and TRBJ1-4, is GAGVSQSPSNKVTEKGKDVELRCDPISGHTALYWYRQSLGQGLEFLIYFQGNSAPDKSGLPSDRFSAERTGGSVSTLTIQRTQQEDSAVYLCASSLAGTNEKLFFGSGTQLSVL.

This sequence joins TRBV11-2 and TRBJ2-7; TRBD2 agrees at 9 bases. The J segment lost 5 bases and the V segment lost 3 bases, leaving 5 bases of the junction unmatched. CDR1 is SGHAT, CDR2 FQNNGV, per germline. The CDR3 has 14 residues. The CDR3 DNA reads TGTGCCAGCAGCTTCAGCGGGGGGCACGACGAGCAGTACTTC. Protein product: CASSFSGGHDEQYF.

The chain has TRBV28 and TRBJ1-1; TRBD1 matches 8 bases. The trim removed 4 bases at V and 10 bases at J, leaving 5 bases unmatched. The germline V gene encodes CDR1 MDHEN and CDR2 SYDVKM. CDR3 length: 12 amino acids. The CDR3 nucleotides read TGTGCCAGCAGTTCCCCCGGGACAGGAGCTTTCTTT. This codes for CASSSPGTGAFF.